The 5 T cell receptor beta chains presented below share a single source sample, sequenced in a study of T-cell reconstitution after alpha-beta-depleted transplantation in children. Unique molecular identifiers were incorporated into the prepared TCRbeta library. From the PCR reads, TCRdb called clonotypes with MiXCR, one entry per CDR3 protein. The table lists under 300,000 distinct CDR3 sequences, 9.5% to 13% of them singletons. Here the sequenced sample was peripheral blood, taken 180 days after TCRalphabeta/CD19-depleted stem cell transplant. The source of these receptors is a male patient between 2 and 9 years old who had a stem cell transplant for chronic granulomatous disease, so the T cells may come from the graft donor.

This clonotype came up many times. The rearrangement uses TRBV2 and TRBJ1-2; 9 nucleotides line up with TRBD1. CDR3 length: 13 amino acids. The germline CDR1 and CDR2 sequences are SNHLY and FYNNEI. The CDR3 sequence is CARTGVANYGYTF. The CDR3 DNA reads TGTGCTAGGACAGGGGTAGCTAACTATGGCTACACCTTC. Based on the CDR3 plus reference TRBV2 and TRBJ1-2, the full variable domain is EPEVTQTPSHQVTQMGQEVILRCVPISNHLYFYWYRQILGQKVEFLVSFYNNEISEKSEIFDDQFSVERPDGSNFTLKIRSTKLEDSAMYFCARTGVANYGYTFGSGTRLTVV.

This clonotype has at least ten counts. The genes are TRBV11-1 and TRBJ2-5, with 10 bases matching TRBD1. CDR1 and CDR2 (germline): SGHAT, FQDESV (reference sequence). The CDR3 length is 18 residues. The ends lost 2 bases at V and 0 bases at J; junction bases unmatched: 9. The CDR3 sequence: CASSLIRTGQGHQETQYF. The DNA for the CDR3 is TGTGCCAGCAGCTTAATAAGAACGGGACAGGGGCACCAAGAGACCCAGTACTTC. Variable domain in full (rest from reference TRBV11-1 and TRBJ2-5): EAEVAQSPRYKITEKSQAVAFWCDPISGHATLYWYRQILGQGPELLVQFQDESVVDDSQLPKDRFSAERLKGVDSTLKIQPAELGDSAMYLCASSLIRTGQGHQETQYFGPGTRLLVL.

This clonotype has ten or more counts. The chain recombines TRBV3-1 with TRBJ2-1; 14 nucleotides agree with TRBD2. The CDR3 extends over 15 amino acids. Trimming removed 0 bases from V and 12 bases from J; junction bases left unmatched: 4. Germline loops: CDR1 LGHDT, CDR2 YNNKEL (reference sequence). The CDR3 DNA is TGTGCCAGCAGCCAAGATCCGACTAGCGGGAGGGGGCAGTTCTTC. As protein: CASSQDPTSGRGQFF.

Note on this clonotype: One end of the junction varies from germline; a read error may be responsible. V usage is TRBV6-5 and J usage is TRBJ1-4; 7 bases align to TRBD1. This CDR3 contains 15 residues. Germline assignment: CDR1 MNHEY and CDR2 SVGAGI. CDR3 residues: CAGSYFRGANEKLFF. The CDR3 DNA is TGTGCCGGCAGTTACTTCAGGGGGGCTAATGAAAAACTGTTTTTT.

Ten or more counts support this clonotype. The chain employs TRBV28 and TRBJ2-1; D not resolved. The V and J ends lost 9 bases and 6 bases respectively, with 12 bases between them. The CDR3 covers 12 residues. Germline CDR1 reads MDHEN; CDR2 reads SYDVKM. CDR3 coding DNA: TGTGCCAGTTCCGTACGGGTCAATGAGCAGTTCTTC. Translating gives CASSVRVNEQFF.